The subject of this entry is one T cell receptor beta chain. Those enrolled in Seattle joined during active infection and were followed longitudinally afterward. The data originate from a study of blood T cell repertoires in COVID-19. The assay was immunoSEQ multiplex PCR, and TCRdb's table has in-frame clones only and misses some. The repertoire holds roughly 300,000 clones, with nearly 90% as singletons. J was trimmed by 5 bases and V by 2 bases; bases with no gene match: 7. The CDR3 contains 16 residues. CDR1 and CDR2 (germline): PRHDT, FYEKMQ (reference sequence). This chain uses TRBV13 with TRBJ1-4; 8 positions agree with TRBD1. Sequencing was performed on peripheral blood. The source is a woman between 25 and 40 years old with COVID-19, enrolled during active disease. The CDR3 DNA reads as TGTGCCAGCAGCTTAAGGGGCAGGGGGCTGAATGAAAAACTGTTTTTT. This translates into CASSLRGRGLNEKLFF.